The rows below give T cell receptor beta chains drawn from one sample of a study of T-cell reconstitution after alpha-beta-depleted transplantation in children. TCRdb independently ran MiXCR on the PCR reads; one entry per CDR3 protein. The sample lists about 130,000 distinct CDR3 sequences, 9.5% to 10% occurring once. The sequenced sample was PBMCs, mostly from graft donor cells, obtained 180 days after TCRalphabeta/CD19-depleted stem cell transplant. All receptors derive from a girl under three years old who had a stem cell transplant for combined immunodeficiency, so the T cells may come from the graft donor. CDR3s include the opening cysteine and the closing phenylalanine or tryptophan. D genes are given only for firm matches. Where a row states a size, it is once, few, many or the class of an expanded clone; other rows omit it.

D gene: TRBD1
V gene: TRBV5-5
J gene: TRBJ2-7
clone size: few
CDR3 DNA: TGTGCCAGCAGCTTGGGTGGAGGGACAGGGGATCCCTACGAGCAGTACTTC
CDR3 protein: CASSLGGGTGDPYEQYF

D gene: NA
V gene: TRBV20-1
J gene: TRBJ2-1
clone size: many
CDR3 DNA: TGCAGTGCTAGCCGGAGCGGTTCCTACAATGAGCAGTTCTTC
CDR3 protein: CSASRSGSYNEQFF

D gene: TRBD1
V gene: TRBV10-2
J gene: TRBJ2-7
clone size: NA
CDR3 DNA: TGCGCCAGCAGTGAGTCGGGGACAGGGCTCGAGCAGTACTTC
CDR3 protein: CASSESGTGLEQYF

D gene: NA
V gene: TRBV20-1
J gene: TRBJ2-3
clone size: NA
CDR3 DNA: TGCAGTGCAGGGGGAGGTATAAACTACCCCACAGATACGCAGTATTTT
CDR3 protein: CSAGGGINYPTDTQYF

D gene: NA
V gene: TRBV7-9
J gene: TRBJ2-1
clone size: few
CDR3 DNA: TGTGCCAGCAGCCCCCCTGGCGGACTTTACAATGAGCAGTTCTTC
CDR3 protein: CASSPPGGLYNEQFF

D gene: NA
V gene: TRBV9
J gene: TRBJ2-5
clone size: few
CDR3 DNA: TGTGCCAGCAGCTTAACCGGGACTCCCGGAGAGACCCAGTACTTC
CDR3 protein: CASSLTGTPGETQYF

D gene: TRBD1
V gene: TRBV12-3/TRBV12-4
J gene: TRBJ1-2
clone size: NA
CDR3 DNA: TGTGCCAGCAGACAAGGACAGGGGAACGCCTATGGCTACACCTTC
CDR3 protein: CASRQGQGNAYGYTF

D gene: NA
V gene: TRBV20-1
J gene: TRBJ2-7
clone size: NA
CDR3 DNA: TGCAGTGCTAGAGATGTTGTCAAGGGGCGATACGAGCAGTACTTC
CDR3 protein: CSARDVVKGRYEQYF

D gene: TRBD1
V gene: TRBV4-3
J gene: TRBJ1-6
clone size: NA
CDR3 DNA: TGCGCCAGCAGCCAAGAAGGCCACAGGGGGCTCGCCCTCCACTTT
CDR3 protein: CASSQEGHRGLALHF

D gene: NA
V gene: TRBV27
J gene: TRBJ1-1
clone size: many
CDR3 DNA: TGTGCCAGCAGTCTGGGGAGGGAAAACACTGAAGCTTTCTTT
CDR3 protein: CASSLGRENTEAFF

D gene: TRBD1
V gene: TRBV29-1
J gene: TRBJ2-7
clone size: NA
CDR3 DNA: TGCAGCGTTGACGAGACAGGGGGCAGCTACGAGCAGTACTTC
CDR3 protein: CSVDETGGSYEQYF

D gene: TRBD2
V gene: TRBV9
J gene: TRBJ2-1
clone size: few
CDR3 DNA: TGTGCCAGCAGCGTTCCCCGGACAGGTAGCGGGAGTTTCGGTGAGCAGTTCTTC
CDR3 protein: CASSVPRTGSGSFGEQFF

D gene: NA
V gene: TRBV7-7
J gene: TRBJ2-5
clone size: NA
CDR3 DNA: TGTGCCAGCAGCTTAAGGGGCCCCAGAGAAACCCAGTACTTC
CDR3 protein: CASSLRGPRETQYF

D gene: TRBD1
V gene: TRBV28
J gene: TRBJ2-2
clone size: few
CDR3 DNA: TGTGCCAGCAGTTCTACCGGGACAGGGAACACCGGGGAGCTGTTTTTT
CDR3 protein: CASSSTGTGNTGELFF

D gene: TRBD2
V gene: TRBV11-2
J gene: TRBJ2-1
clone size: few
CDR3 DNA: TGTGCCAGCAGCCTATCCATAGCGGGAGGAACCCATGAGCAGTTCTTC
CDR3 protein: CASSLSIAGGTHEQFF

D gene: NA
V gene: TRBV27
J gene: TRBJ2-7
clone size: few
CDR3 DNA: TGTGCCAGCAGTTTAGTAAATCGGCCCCTATACGAGCAGTACTTC
CDR3 protein: CASSLVNRPLYEQYF

D gene: TRBD1
V gene: TRBV12-3/TRBV12-4
J gene: TRBJ1-1
clone size: once
CDR3 DNA: TGTGCCTGCAAACCTTTGACCAGGGGGCTCGCGACATTAAACACTGAAGCTTTCTTT
CDR3 protein: CACKPLTRGLATLNTEAFF

D gene: NA
V gene: TRBV5-1
J gene: TRBJ2-3
clone size: few
CDR3 DNA: TGCGCCAGCAGCTTGGGGGCAGTAAAAGATACGCAGTATTTT
CDR3 protein: CASSLGAVKDTQYF

D gene: TRBD1
V gene: TRBV12-3/TRBV12-4
J gene: TRBJ1-4
clone size: NA
CDR3 DNA: TGTGCCAGCAGCTGGGGACAGGGAACTAATGAAAAACTGTTTTTT
CDR3 protein: CASSWGQGTNEKLFF

D gene: TRBD2
V gene: TRBV9
J gene: TRBJ2-2
clone size: many
CDR3 DNA: TGTGCCAGCAGCGTAGGGACTAGAAGGCCCGGGGAGCTGTTTTTT
CDR3 protein: CASSVGTRRPGELFF

D gene: TRBD2
V gene: TRBV12-3/TRBV12-4
J gene: TRBJ2-1
clone size: NA
CDR3 DNA: TGTGCCAGCAGTTTATTTGGGGGGGGACTTCCTTACAATGAGCAGTTCTTC
CDR3 protein: CASSLFGGGLPYNEQFF

D gene: NA
V gene: TRBV6-5
J gene: TRBJ2-1
clone size: many
CDR3 DNA: TGTGCCAGCAGTTCTCCGTACAATGAGCAGTTCTTC
CDR3 protein: CASSSPYNEQFF

D gene: TRBD1
V gene: TRBV5-1
J gene: TRBJ2-2
clone size: few
CDR3 DNA: TGCGCCAGCGGACAGGGGAACACCGGGGAGCTGTTTTTT
CDR3 protein: CASGQGNTGELFF

D gene: NA
V gene: TRBV20-1
J gene: TRBJ1-2
clone size: few
CDR3 DNA: TGCAGTGCTAGAGATAAGGACACTTACTATGGCTACACCTTC
CDR3 protein: CSARDKDTYYGYTF

D gene: NA
V gene: TRBV7-2
J gene: TRBJ1-2
clone size: few
CDR3 DNA: TGTGCCAGCAGCTCCCCGTGGGGGCGCGAAGGCTACACCTTC
CDR3 protein: CASSSPWGREGYTF

D gene: TRBD1
V gene: TRBV20-1
J gene: TRBJ1-5
clone size: NA
CDR3 DNA: TGCAGTGCTAGGATAGGGGGCTGGGGTCAGCCCCAGCATTTT
CDR3 protein: CSARIGGWGQPQHF

D gene: TRBD2
V gene: TRBV7-2
J gene: TRBJ2-7
clone size: NA
CDR3 DNA: TGTGCCAGCAGCTTCTTAGCGGGGGAGGGGTACGAGCAGTACTTC
CDR3 protein: CASSFLAGEGYEQYF

D gene: TRBD2
V gene: TRBV6-5
J gene: TRBJ2-5
clone size: few
CDR3 DNA: TGTGCCAGCAGTTATCTGTGGGGGGGAGAGACCCAGTACTTC
CDR3 protein: CASSYLWGGETQYF

D gene: TRBD1
V gene: TRBV20-1
J gene: TRBJ2-2
clone size: few
CDR3 DNA: TGCAGTGCTAGTGGCGGACAGGGGGGGCTCTCCGGGGAGCTGTTTTTT
CDR3 protein: CSASGGQGGLSGELFF

D gene: TRBD1
V gene: TRBV20-1
J gene: TRBJ2-7
clone size: NA
CDR3 DNA: TGCAGTGCTAGAGATCGACAGGGGGCGTCCTACGAGCAGTACTTC
CDR3 protein: CSARDRQGASYEQYF

D gene: NA
V gene: TRBV6-5
J gene: TRBJ2-3
clone size: few
CDR3 DNA: TGTGCCAGCAGTTACCCGGGGGCCGACCAGTATTTT
CDR3 protein: CASSYPGADQYF

D gene: NA
V gene: TRBV18
J gene: TRBJ2-2
clone size: few
CDR3 DNA: TGTGCCAGCTCACCGACAGACACCGGGGAGCTGTTTTTT
CDR3 protein: CASSPTDTGELFF

D gene: TRBD1
V gene: TRBV7-2
J gene: TRBJ1-4
clone size: NA
CDR3 DNA: TGTGCCAGCAGCCTCGGGACAGTTAATGAAAAACTGTTTTTT
CDR3 protein: CASSLGTVNEKLFF

D gene: NA
V gene: TRBV10-3
J gene: TRBJ1-2
clone size: NA
CDR3 DNA: TGTGCCATCAGTGAACTGGTAGGGGGGCGCGATGGCTACACCTTC
CDR3 protein: CAISELVGGRDGYTF

D gene: NA
V gene: TRBV4-3
J gene: TRBJ2-7
clone size: few
CDR3 DNA: TGCGCCAGCAGCCAATCCAGTGACAGCTCCCTGCCCTACGAGCAGTACTTC
CDR3 protein: CASSQSSDSSLPYEQYF

D gene: NA
V gene: TRBV14
J gene: TRBJ2-5
clone size: few
CDR3 DNA: TGTGCCAGCAGCCTTCCCGGAGGACCGAAAGAGACCCAGTACTTC
CDR3 protein: CASSLPGGPKETQYF

D gene: TRBD1
V gene: TRBV7-2
J gene: TRBJ2-7
clone size: few
CDR3 DNA: TGTGCCAGCAGCTTAACCGGGACAGGGGAAGTAGAGGAGTACTTC
CDR3 protein: CASSLTGTGEVEEYF